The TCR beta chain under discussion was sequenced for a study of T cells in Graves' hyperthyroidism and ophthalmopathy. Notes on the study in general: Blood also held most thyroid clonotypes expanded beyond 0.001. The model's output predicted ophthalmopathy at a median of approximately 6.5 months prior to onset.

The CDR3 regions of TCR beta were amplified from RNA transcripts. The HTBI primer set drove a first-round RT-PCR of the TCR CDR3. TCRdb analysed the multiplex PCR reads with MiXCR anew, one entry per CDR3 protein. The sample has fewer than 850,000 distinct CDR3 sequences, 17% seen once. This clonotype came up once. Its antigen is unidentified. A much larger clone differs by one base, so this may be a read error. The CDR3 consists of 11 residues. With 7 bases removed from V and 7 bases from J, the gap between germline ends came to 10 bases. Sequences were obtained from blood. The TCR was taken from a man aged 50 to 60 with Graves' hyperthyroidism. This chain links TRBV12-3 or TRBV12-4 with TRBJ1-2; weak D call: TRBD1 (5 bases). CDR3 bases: TGTGCCAGCACGGGGGGAGCTGGCTACACCTTC. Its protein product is CASTGGAGYTF.